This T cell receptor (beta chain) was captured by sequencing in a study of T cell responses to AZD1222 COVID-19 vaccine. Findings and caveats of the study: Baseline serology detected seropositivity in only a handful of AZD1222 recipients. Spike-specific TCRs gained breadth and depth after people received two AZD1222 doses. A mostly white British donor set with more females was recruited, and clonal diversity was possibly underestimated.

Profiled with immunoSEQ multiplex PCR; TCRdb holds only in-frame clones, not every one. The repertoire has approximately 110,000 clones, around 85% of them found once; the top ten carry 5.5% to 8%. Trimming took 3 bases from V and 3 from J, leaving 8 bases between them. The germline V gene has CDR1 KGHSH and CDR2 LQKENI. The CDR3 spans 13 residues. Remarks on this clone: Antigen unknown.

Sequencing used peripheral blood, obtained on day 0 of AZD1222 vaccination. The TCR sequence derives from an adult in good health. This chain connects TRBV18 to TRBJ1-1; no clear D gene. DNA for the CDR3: TGTGCCAGCTCACCTAGCCTGGACACTGAAGCTTTCTTT. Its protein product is CASSPSLDTEAFF.